This is a list of T cell receptor beta chains from one sample in a study of blood T cell repertoires in COVID-19. This table comes from immunoSEQ multiplex PCR, and its TCRdb copy is limited to in-frame clones, with some not included. This sample has hundreds of thousands of clones; around 92% occur once, and the top ten carry 1.8%. The sample was peripheral blood. These receptors originate from a young woman with COVID-19, enrolled during active disease. Each CDR3 is given with its conserved first and last residue. Each record gives: clone size, J gene, V gene, D gene, CDR3 DNA, CDR3 protein. The D gene is left open where the match is weak. Some rows have no size entry. The others give once, few or many, or a class for an expanded clone.

clone_size: few; j_call: TRBJ2-7; v_call: TRBV4-2; d_call: TRBD2; cdr3_nt: TGTGCCAGCAGCCAAGTGGTAGCGGGGGCCTACGAGCAGTACTTC; cdr3_aa: CASSQVVAGAYEQYF
clone_size: .; j_call: TRBJ1-6; v_call: TRBV27; d_call: .; cdr3_nt: TGTGCCAGCAGTTTATCTGTCCCCCAGGGTTTTTCCAATTCACCCCTCCACTTT; cdr3_aa: CASSLSVPQGFSNSPLHF
clone_size: .; j_call: TRBJ1-4; v_call: TRBV5-8; d_call: .; cdr3_nt: TGTGCCAGCAGCTTATCCATAGAACTGTTTTTT; cdr3_aa: CASSLSIELFF
clone_size: .; j_call: TRBJ1-5; v_call: TRBV19; d_call: .; cdr3_nt: TGTGCCAGTAGTATAGGGGGAGGCCTCAATCAGCCCCAGCATTTT; cdr3_aa: CASSIGGGLNQPQHF
clone_size: once; j_call: TRBJ1-2; v_call: TRBV2; d_call: .; cdr3_nt: TGTGCCAGCATGAGAGGAAATGGCTACACCTTC; cdr3_aa: CASMRGNGYTF
clone_size: .; j_call: TRBJ1-4; v_call: TRBV18; d_call: TRBD1; cdr3_nt: TGTGCCAGCTCCCAAGGGGGCGATGAAAAACTGTTTTTT; cdr3_aa: CASSQGGDEKLFF
clone_size: .; j_call: TRBJ2-1; v_call: TRBV18; d_call: TRBD2; cdr3_nt: TGTGCCAGCTCACCGGTAAGCGGGGGATATTACAATGAGCAGTTCTTC; cdr3_aa: CASSPVSGGYYNEQFF
clone_size: .; j_call: TRBJ1-1; v_call: TRBV3-1/TRBV3-2; d_call: .; cdr3_nt: TGTGCCAGCAGCCAAGCAGCTGACTTTGAAGCTTTCTTT; cdr3_aa: CASSQAADFEAFF
clone_size: .; j_call: TRBJ1-5; v_call: TRBV7-2; d_call: .; cdr3_nt: TGTGCCAGCAGCTTAGCTCCCGGAGCGGGTCAGCCCCAGCATTTT; cdr3_aa: CASSLAPGAGQPQHF
clone_size: .; j_call: TRBJ1-1; v_call: TRBV6-5; d_call: .; cdr3_nt: TGTGCCAGCAGTTACACGGTGGACACTGAAGCTTTCTTT; cdr3_aa: CASSYTVDTEAFF